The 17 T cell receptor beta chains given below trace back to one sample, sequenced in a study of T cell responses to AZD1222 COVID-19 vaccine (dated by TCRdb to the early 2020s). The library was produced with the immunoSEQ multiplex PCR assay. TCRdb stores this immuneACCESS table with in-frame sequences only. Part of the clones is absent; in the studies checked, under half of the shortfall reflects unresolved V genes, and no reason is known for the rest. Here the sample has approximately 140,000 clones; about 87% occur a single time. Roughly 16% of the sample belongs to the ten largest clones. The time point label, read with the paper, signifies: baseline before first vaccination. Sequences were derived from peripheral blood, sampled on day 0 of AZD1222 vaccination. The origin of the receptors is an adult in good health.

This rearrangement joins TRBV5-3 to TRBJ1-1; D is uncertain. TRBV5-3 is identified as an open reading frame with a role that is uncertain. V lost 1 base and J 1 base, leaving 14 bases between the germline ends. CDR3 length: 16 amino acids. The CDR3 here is CARSLSYGHTNTEAFF. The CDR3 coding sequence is TGTGCCAGAAGCTTGTCGTATGGCCATACGAACACTGAAGCTTTCTTT.

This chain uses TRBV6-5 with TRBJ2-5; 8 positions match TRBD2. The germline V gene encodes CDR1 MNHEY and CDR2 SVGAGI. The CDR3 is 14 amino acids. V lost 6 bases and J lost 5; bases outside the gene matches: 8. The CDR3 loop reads CASRTGTSVETQYF. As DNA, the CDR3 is TGTGCCAGCAGGACCGGGACTAGTGTGGAGACCCAGTACTTC.

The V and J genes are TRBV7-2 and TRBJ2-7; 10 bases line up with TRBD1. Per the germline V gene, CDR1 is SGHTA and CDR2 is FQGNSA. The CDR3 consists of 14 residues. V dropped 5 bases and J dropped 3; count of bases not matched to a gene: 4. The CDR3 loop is CASSHRDRGYEQYF. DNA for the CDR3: TGTGCCAGCAGCCACCGGGACAGGGGCTACGAGCAGTACTTC.

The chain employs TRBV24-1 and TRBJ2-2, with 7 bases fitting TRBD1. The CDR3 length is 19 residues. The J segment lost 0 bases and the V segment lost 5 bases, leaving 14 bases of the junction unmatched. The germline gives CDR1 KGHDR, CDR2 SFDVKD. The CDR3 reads CATSASGTDMPANTGELFF. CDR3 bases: TGTGCCACCAGTGCCTCCGGGACAGATATGCCTGCGAACACCGGGGAGCTGTTTTTT.

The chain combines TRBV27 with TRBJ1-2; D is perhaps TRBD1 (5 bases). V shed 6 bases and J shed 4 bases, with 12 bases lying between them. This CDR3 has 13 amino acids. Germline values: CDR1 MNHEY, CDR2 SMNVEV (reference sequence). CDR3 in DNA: TGTGCCAGCAGCCCCAGGGCTGGCTATGGCTACACCTTC. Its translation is CASSPRAGYGYTF.

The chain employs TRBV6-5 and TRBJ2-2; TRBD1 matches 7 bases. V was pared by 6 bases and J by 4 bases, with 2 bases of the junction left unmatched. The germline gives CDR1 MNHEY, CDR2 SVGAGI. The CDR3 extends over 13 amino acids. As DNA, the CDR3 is TGTGCCAGCAGGACAGGGTTCACCGGGGAGCTGTTTTTT. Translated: CASRTGFTGELFF.

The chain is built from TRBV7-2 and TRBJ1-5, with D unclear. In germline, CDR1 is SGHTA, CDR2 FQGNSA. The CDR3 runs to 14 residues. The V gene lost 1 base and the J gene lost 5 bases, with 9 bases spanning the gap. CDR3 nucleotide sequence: TGTGCCAGCAGCTTAGTAAATTTAGATCAGCCCCAGCATTTT. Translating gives CASSLVNLDQPQHF.

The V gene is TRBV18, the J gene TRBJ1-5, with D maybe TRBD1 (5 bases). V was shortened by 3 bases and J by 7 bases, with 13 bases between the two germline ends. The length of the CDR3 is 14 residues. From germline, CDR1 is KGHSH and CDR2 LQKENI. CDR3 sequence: CASSPIDRGQPQHF. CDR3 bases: TGTGCCAGCTCACCTATAGACCGGGGCCAGCCCCAGCATTTT.

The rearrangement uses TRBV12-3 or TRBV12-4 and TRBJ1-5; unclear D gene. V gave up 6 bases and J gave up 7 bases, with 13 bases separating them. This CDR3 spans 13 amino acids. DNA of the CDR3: TGTGCCAGCAGCAAAATTGGTGCGCAGCCCCAGCATTTT. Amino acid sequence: CASSKIGAQPQHF.

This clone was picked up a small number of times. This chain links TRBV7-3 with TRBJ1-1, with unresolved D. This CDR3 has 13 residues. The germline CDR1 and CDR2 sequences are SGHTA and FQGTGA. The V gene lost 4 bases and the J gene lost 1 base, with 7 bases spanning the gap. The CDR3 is CASSSDQNTEAFF. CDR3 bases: TGTGCCAGCAGCTCGGATCAGAACACTGAAGCTTTCTTT.

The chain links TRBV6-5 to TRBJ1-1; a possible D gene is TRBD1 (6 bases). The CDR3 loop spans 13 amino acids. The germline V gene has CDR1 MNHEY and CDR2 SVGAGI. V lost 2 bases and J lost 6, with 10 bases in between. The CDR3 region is CASSYRGAAEAFF. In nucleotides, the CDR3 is TGTGCCAGCAGTTACCGGGGGGCAGCTGAAGCTTTCTTT.

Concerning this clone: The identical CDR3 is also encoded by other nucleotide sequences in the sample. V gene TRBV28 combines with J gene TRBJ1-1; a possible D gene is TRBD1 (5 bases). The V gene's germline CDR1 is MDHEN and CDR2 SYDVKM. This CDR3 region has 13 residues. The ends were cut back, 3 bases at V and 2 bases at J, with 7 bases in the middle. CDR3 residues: CASSFGGNTEAFF. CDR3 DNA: TGTGCCAGCAGTTTCGGGGGAAACACTGAAGCTTTCTTT.

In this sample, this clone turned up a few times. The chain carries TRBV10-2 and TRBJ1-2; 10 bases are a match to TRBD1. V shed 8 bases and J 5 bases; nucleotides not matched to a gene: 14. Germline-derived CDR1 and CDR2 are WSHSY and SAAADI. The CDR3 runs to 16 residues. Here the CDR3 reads CASGDSAGQGRYGYTF. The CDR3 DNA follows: TGCGCCAGCGGCGATTCCGCGGGACAGGGGAGGTATGGCTACACCTTC.

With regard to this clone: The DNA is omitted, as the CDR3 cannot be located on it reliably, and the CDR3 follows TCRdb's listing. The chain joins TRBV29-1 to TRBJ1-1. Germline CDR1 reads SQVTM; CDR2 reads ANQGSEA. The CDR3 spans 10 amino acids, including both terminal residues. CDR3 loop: CSVAEGTDLF.

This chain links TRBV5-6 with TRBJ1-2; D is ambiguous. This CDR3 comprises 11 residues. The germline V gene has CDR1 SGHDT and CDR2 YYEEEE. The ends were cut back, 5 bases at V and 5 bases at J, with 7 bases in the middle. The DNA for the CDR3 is TGTGCCAGCAGAAATTTATATGGCTACACCTTC. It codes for CASRNLYGYTF.

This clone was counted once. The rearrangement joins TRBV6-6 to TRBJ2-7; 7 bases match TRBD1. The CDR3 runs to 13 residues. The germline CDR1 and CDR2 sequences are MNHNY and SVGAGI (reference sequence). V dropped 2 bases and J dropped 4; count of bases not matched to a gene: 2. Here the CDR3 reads CASSYDREYEQYF. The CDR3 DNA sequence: TGTGCCAGCAGTTACGACAGGGAGTACGAGCAGTACTTC.

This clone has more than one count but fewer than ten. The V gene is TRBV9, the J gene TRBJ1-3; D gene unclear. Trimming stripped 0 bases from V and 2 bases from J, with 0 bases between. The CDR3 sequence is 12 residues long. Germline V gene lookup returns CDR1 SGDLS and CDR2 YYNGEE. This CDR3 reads CASSVAGNTIYF. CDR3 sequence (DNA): TGTGCCAGCAGCGTAGCTGGAAACACCATATATTTT.